Listed here is a single TCR beta chain. Its antigen specificity is not known. No base-level quality is on record; no much larger clone is a single base apart. V has 4 bases trimmed and J has 8 bases trimmed; junction bases matching no gene number 17. From the cysteine through the phenylalanine, the CDR3 covers 16 amino acids. Kept here is only the CDR3 DNA, which spans 48 bases and is read in frame from base 1. As encoded in the germline V gene, CDR1 is MNHEY while CDR2 is SVGAGI. These data are taken from a study of graft-versus-host responses after intestinal transplantation (dated by TCRdb to about 2021). Turning to the overall study: Multivisceral, liver-intestinal, or isolated intestinal transplants were received by the recipients. All recipients received anti-thymocyte globulin induction followed by maintenance tacrolimus and steroids for around 3 years. Rather than being sequenced by the commercial service, samples from three later patients were sequenced in-house on an Illumina MiSeq and processed with MiXCR. Donor T cell macrochimerism was defined as a peak of at least 4% donor T cells among recipient peripheral blood mononuclear cells. To identify alloreactive clones, pre-transplant mixed lymphocyte reaction products were sequenced and compared with unstimulated pre-transplant donor and recipient T cells. The cohort enrolled about two dozen intestinal transplant recipients, one of whom was a retransplant, and a few patients without pretransplant specimens were excluded. Bulk TCR-beta CDR3 sequencing was used to track graft-versus-host and host-versus-graft alloreactive T cell clones in the graft, circulation and bone marrow after intestinal transplantation.

The protocol used for the library was the immunoSEQ multiplex PCR assay. For most patients, genomic DNA was isolated with the Qiagen DNeasy Blood and Tissue Kit and sent frozen to Adaptive Biotechnologies for TCR sequencing. Adaptive Biotechnologies carried out high-throughput TCR-beta CDR3 sequencing of genomic DNA for most patients. On the study's bioinformatics: Adaptive's ImmunoSEQ software supplied the TCR sequencing data for around 19 patients, while MiXCR and VDJtools were used to process a few other patients. CD4 versus CD8 sorting errors were corrected by removing sequences found in both subsets at a frequency ratio below 5:1. CDR3 nucleotide sequences shared between donor and recipient were removed because their origin could not be assigned. To be classed as alloreactive, a clone needed at least 2-fold expansion over unstimulated cells and a minimum CFSE-low frequency of 0.002% (template counts) or 0.001% (read counts). A clone was considered mappable if detected in the sequenced pre-transplant spleen, lymph node, or MLR CFSE-low populations of the donor or recipient. The cumulative frequency of alloreactive clones was calculated as a percentage of all sequences, weighted by copy number. The source is immuneACCESS, and TCRdb retained only in-frame sequences with V and J called. Part of the clones is not carried over; for the studies checked, unresolved V genes explain less than half of this, and the remainder is unexplained. The V and J calls and clone size are taken from that table; D and trimming were inferred from the DNA. This sample comprises about 99,000 clones, roughly 93% of them detected only once. Of the sample, more than 0.9% falls within the top ten clones.

The time point tag for this specimen amounts to: cells obtained before transplantation from donor or recipient. CD3+CD4+ and CD3+CD8+ populations were FACS-sorted from unstimulated pre-transplant donor and recipient cells taken from spleen or lymph nodes. The investigation overall reported the following: GvH clones were found in recipient bone marrow, and some of the GvH clones appeared earlier in ileal mucosa or blood, which is consistent with an intestinal mucosal origin. The relatively low number and heterogeneity of intestinal transplant patients limited the conclusions. High GvH to HvG T cell clonal ratios were observed in the allografts of patients with donor T cell macrochimerism. Peak levels of circulating GvH clones were associated with declines in HvG clones early after transplant.

Recombination linked TRBV6-5 to TRBJ2-7; 7 bases in the junction line up with TRBD1. The sequence was collected from a human donor who received an intestinal transplant. The sample consisted of unstimulated CD8+ T cells sorted from spleen or lymph node cells, taken before intestinal transplant. CDR3 reads: CASSSITGAAYDKQYF. Here is the DNA: TGTGCCAGCAGTTCGATCACAGGGGCGGCATACGACAAGCAGTACTTC.